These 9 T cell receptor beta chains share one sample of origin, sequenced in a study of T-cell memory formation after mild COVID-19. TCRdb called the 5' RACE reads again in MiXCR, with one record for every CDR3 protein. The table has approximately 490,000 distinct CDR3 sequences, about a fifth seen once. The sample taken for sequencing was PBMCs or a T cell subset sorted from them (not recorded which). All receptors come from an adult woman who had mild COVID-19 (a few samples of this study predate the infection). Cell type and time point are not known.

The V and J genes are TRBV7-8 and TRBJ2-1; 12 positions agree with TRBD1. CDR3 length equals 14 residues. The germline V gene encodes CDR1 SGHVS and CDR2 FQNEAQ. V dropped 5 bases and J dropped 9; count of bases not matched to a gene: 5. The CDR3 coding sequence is TGTGCCAGCAGCCGGGACAGGGGGCGGAGTGAGCAGTTCTTC. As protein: CASSRDRGRSEQFF.

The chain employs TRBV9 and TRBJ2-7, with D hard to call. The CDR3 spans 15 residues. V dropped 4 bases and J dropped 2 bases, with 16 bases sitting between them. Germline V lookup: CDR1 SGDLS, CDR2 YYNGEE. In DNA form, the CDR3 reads TGTGCCAGCAGCTCCACCGACTTGTCCCCCTACGAGCAGTACTTC. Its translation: CASSSTDLSPYEQYF.

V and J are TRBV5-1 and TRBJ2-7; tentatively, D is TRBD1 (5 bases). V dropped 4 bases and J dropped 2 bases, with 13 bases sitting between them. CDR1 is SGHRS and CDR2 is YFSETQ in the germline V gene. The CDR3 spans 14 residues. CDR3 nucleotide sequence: TGCGCCAGCAGCCCTGACAGCAGAACCTACGAGCAGTACTTC. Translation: CASSPDSRTYEQYF.

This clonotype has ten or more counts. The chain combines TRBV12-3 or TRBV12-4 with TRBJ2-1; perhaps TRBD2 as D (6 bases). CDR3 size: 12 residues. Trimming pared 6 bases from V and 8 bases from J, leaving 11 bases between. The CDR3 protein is CASRVGSDEQFF. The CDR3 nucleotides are TGTGCCAGCAGAGTCGGGAGCGATGAGCAGTTCTTC.

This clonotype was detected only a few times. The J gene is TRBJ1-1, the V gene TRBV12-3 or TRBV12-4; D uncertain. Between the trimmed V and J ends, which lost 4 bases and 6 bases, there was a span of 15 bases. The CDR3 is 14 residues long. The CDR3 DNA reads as TGTGCCAGCAGTTCGCAGGTCAGTAGTGCTGAAGCTTTCTTT. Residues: CASSSQVSSAEAFF.

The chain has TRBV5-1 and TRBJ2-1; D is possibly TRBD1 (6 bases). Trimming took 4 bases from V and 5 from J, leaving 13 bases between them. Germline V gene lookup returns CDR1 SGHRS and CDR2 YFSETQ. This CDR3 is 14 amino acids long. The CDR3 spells CASSRTVVHNEQFF. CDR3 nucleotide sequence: TGCGCCAGCAGCCGGACAGTTGTACACAATGAGCAGTTCTTC.

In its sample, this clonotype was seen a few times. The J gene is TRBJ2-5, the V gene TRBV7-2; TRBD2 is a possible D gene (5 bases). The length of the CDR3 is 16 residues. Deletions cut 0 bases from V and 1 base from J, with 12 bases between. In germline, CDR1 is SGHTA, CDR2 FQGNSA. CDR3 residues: CASSLAQTGIQETQYF. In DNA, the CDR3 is TGTGCCAGCAGCTTAGCGCAGACGGGGATCCAAGAGACCCAGTACTTC.

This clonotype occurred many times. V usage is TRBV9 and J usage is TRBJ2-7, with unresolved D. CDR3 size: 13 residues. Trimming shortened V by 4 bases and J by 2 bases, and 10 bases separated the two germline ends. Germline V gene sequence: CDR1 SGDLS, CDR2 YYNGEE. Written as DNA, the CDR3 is TGTGCCAGCAGCAACGACGGCCCCTACGAGCAGTACTTC. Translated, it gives CASSNDGPYEQYF.

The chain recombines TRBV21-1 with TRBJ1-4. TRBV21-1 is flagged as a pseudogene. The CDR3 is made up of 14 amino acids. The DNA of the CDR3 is TGTGCCAGCAGCAACGAGAATGGAAATGAAAAACTGTTTTTT. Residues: CASSNENGNEKLFF.